One and the same sample provided the 14 T cell receptor beta chains below, sequenced in a study of control samples from healthy donors and cancer patients. Assay: immunoSEQ multiplex PCR; the TCRdb copy retains only in-frame clones and omits some. The data hold around 90,000 clones, with about 84% observed a single time. The sequencing input was blood. The origin of the receptors is a woman in her 40s in good health.

CDR3 residues: CASSPSPGQSVSAFF. CDR3 in DNA: TGTGCCAGCAGTCCGAGCCCGGGACAGTCGGTTTCGGCTTTCTTT. The chain uses TRBV2 and TRBJ1-1; 7 bases agree with TRBD1. The CDR3 is 15 residues long. CDR1 is SNHLY, CDR2 FYNNEI, per germline. Losses at the gene ends were 5 bases for V and 11 bases for J; bases not matched to a gene: 17. Full variable domain (remainder filled in from reference TRBV2 and TRBJ1-1): EPEVTQTPSHQVTQMGQEVILRCVPISNHLYFYWYRQILGQKVEFLVSFYNNEISEKSEIFDDQFSVERPDGSNFTLKIRSTKLEDSAMYFCASSPSPGQSVSAFFGQGTRLTVV.

The V call is TRBV5-1, the J call TRBJ2-7, with 12 bases identical to TRBD1. The CDR3 has 15 residues. The V and J ends lost 4 bases and 6 bases, in that order; junction bases with no gene match: 8. The germline CDR1 and CDR2 sequences are SGHRS and YFSETQ. The CDR3 reads CASSQMGTGGSEQYF. CDR3 nucleotide sequence: TGCGCCAGCAGCCAGATGGGGACAGGGGGCAGCGAGCAGTACTTC.

The rearrangement joins TRBV19 to TRBJ1-1; unclear D gene. V was pared by 3 bases and J by 4 bases, with 15 bases between. Germline V gene lookup returns CDR1 LNHDA and CDR2 SQIVND (reference sequence). The CDR3 runs 15 residues. CDR3 protein: CASSIAGARGTEAFF. For the CDR3, the DNA is TGTGCCAGTAGTATTGCGGGCGCGAGAGGCACTGAAGCTTTCTTT.

This chain joins TRBV6-5 and TRBJ2-2, with a possible D match to TRBD1 (6 bases). The CDR3 has 14 amino acids. Trimming shortened V by 6 bases and J by 7 bases, and 15 bases separated the two germline ends. CDR1 is MNHEY and CDR2 is SVGAGI in the germline V gene. CDR3 loop: CASSWGQYGGELFF. The CDR3 DNA reads as TGTGCCAGCAGCTGGGGACAATACGGCGGGGAGCTGTTTTTT.

The J gene is TRBJ2-1, the V gene TRBV20-1; no clear D gene. The CDR3 consists of 11 residues. V lost 6 bases to trimming and J lost 8 bases, with 11 bases between them. CDR1 is DFQATT and CDR2 is SNEGSKA in the germline V gene (reference sequence). Written as DNA, the CDR3 is TGCAGTGCCCGAGAGGACGATGAGCAGTTCTTC. Its protein is CSAREDDEQFF.

V usage is TRBV6-2 or TRBV6-3 and J usage is TRBJ2-7; D is undetermined. V was clipped by 2 bases and J by 0 bases, with 14 bases between them. CDR3 length: 16 amino acids. Germline V gene lookup returns CDR1 MNHEY and CDR2 SVGEGT. This chain's CDR3 is CASSYPPGPYSYEQYF. The CDR3 region has the DNA TGTGCCAGCAGTTACCCCCCGGGCCCTTACTCCTACGAGCAGTACTTC.

The J gene is TRBJ1-6, the V gene TRBV6-6; the match to TRBD1 covers 7 bases. The trim removed 5 bases at V and 0 bases at J, leaving 13 bases unmatched. The CDR3 loop spans 19 amino acids. Germline V gene data show CDR1 as MNHNY and CDR2 as SVGAGI (reference sequence). The CDR3 here is CASSLYSTGPSSYNSPLHF. As DNA, the CDR3 is TGTGCCAGCAGTCTCTATTCGACAGGGCCAAGCTCCTATAATTCACCCCTCCACTTT.

This clone was found once. The chain couples TRBV6-5 to TRBJ1-4; tentative D call: TRBD1 (5 bases). From germline, CDR1 is MNHEY and CDR2 SVGAGI. The CDR3 is made up of 14 amino acids. V was cut by 4 bases and J by 6 bases, with 12 bases left in between. The CDR3 reads CASSWTLWDEKLFF. The CDR3 DNA sequence: TGTGCCAGCAGTTGGACACTTTGGGATGAAAAACTGTTTTTT.

This chain uses TRBV10-3 with TRBJ1-1, with 7 bases identical to TRBD1. The V gene's germline CDR1 is ENHRY and CDR2 SYGVKD. Trimming at V came to 2 bases and at J to 1 base, leaving 4 bases not matched to a gene. This CDR3 comprises 15 residues. Written as DNA, the CDR3 is TGTGCCATCAGTGAGCCACAGGGGAGGAACACTGAAGCTTTCTTT. Translating gives CAISEPQGRNTEAFF.

The chain has TRBV5-1 and TRBJ2-3, with 11 bases fitting TRBD2. Per germline, CDR1 SGHRS and CDR2 YFSETQ. After removal of 0 bases from V and 5 bases from J, the junction contained 5 bases not matched to a gene. The CDR3 is 16 residues long. CDR3 residues: CASSLGTSGSRDTQYF. DNA for the CDR3: TGCGCCAGCAGCTTGGGGACTAGCGGGTCTAGAGATACGCAGTATTTT. Combining the CDR3 with reference TRBV5-1 and TRBJ2-3 gives the whole variable domain KAGVTQTPRYLIKTRGQQVTLSCSPISGHRSVSWYQQTPGQGLQFLFEYFSETQRNKGNFPGRFSGRQFSNSRSEMNVSTLELGDSALYLCASSLGTSGSRDTQYFGPGTRLTVL.

The chain combines TRBV7-9 with TRBJ1-6, with D perhaps matching TRBD1 (6 bases). The ends were cut back, 3 bases at V and 10 bases at J, with 10 bases in the middle. CDR3 size: 13 residues. Germline V gene sequence: CDR1 SEHNR, CDR2 FQNEAQ (reference sequence). The chain's CDR3 is CASSLGGWSPLHF. The CDR3 DNA follows: TGTGCCAGCAGCTTGGGGGGCTGGTCACCCCTCCACTTT. The full variable domain, with the rest looked up from reference TRBV7-9 and TRBJ1-6, is DTGVSQNPRHKITKRGQNVTFRCDPISEHNRLYWYRQTLGQGPEFLTYFQNEAQLEKSRLLSDRFSAERPKGSFSTLEIQRTEQGDSAMYLCASSLGGWSPLHFGNGTRLTVT.

This clone was detected a few times. CDR3 bases: TGTGCCACCAGCAGGCGGGTAGGAGGGACTTTAACAGATACGCAGTATTTT. Residues: CATSRRVGGTLTDTQYF. V gene TRBV15 combines with J gene TRBJ2-3; D is possibly TRBD2 (6 bases). Germline CDR1 is LNHNV and CDR2 is YYDKDF (reference sequence). The CDR3 runs to 17 residues. The V and J ends lost 3 bases and 3 bases respectively, with 19 bases between them.

The chain joins TRBV7-2 to TRBJ2-1; D is possibly TRBD2 (7 bases). The germline CDR1 and CDR2 sequences are SGHTA and FQGNSA. Trimming removed 1 base from V and 0 bases from J, with 10 bases in between. CDR3 length equals 16 residues. The CDR3 sequence is CASSLGGGYSYNEQFF. CDR3 DNA sequence: TGTGCCAGCAGCTTAGGCGGGGGCTACTCCTACAATGAGCAGTTCTTC.

The V gene is TRBV18, the J gene TRBJ1-3; D remains unclear. The CDR3 length is 13 residues. CDR1 and CDR2 (germline): KGHSH, LQKENI. Trimming shortened V by 2 bases and J by 3 bases, and 5 bases separated the two germline ends. DNA for the CDR3: TGTGCCAGCTCACCAGCGAATGGAAACACCATATATTTT. Translated: CASSPANGNTIYF.